These 29 T cell receptor beta chains were all obtained from the same sample, sequenced in a study of CD8+ T cells in alopecia areata. The sequencing template was cDNA reverse transcribed from extracted RNA. Sequencing used immunoSEQ multiplex PCR; TCRdb keeps in-frame clones, though not all of them. Captured here are 90,000 to 130,000 clones, none seen once; the top ten comprise about 19%. The specimen was lesional skin. These TCRs come from a C3H/HeJ mouse with alopecia areata. This strain has MHC haplotype H2-k.

In its sample, this clone was seen a few times. Germline and genes: mouse. From the germline J gene comes the end of the CDR3, since the read stops 4 residues before it. V is TRBV19 and J is TRBJ2-7; 8 bases match TRBD2. The CDR3 has 15 residues. With 4 bases clipped from V and 0 bases from J, the junction kept 6 bases outside the gene matches. The germline gives CDR1 FNHDT, CDR2 SITEND (reference sequence). The CDR3 spells CASSHGLGSSYEQYF. Partial CDR3 DNA: TGTGCCAGCAGTCATGGACTGGGTAGCTCCTAT.

Note on this clone: There is a difference at residue 10 between the TCRdb protein and the DNA translation, so the protein given here was translated from the DNA. Gene labels here are mouse ones. The read ends 3 residues early relative to the CDR3; the germline J gene fills the gap. V usage is TRBV13-3 and J usage is TRBJ1-6, with 9 nucleotides matching TRBD1. TRBJ1-6 belongs to the ORF category, with a function that is uncertain. The CDR3 loop spans 13 amino acids. The V gene's germline CDR1 is NNHDY and CDR2 SYVADS. Trimming at V came to 7 bases and at J to 8 bases, leaving 4 bases not matched to a gene. This CDR3 is CASRDRVDSPLYF. The sequenced CDR3 bases are TGTGCCAGCCGGGACAGGGTGGATTCGCCC.

A few counts support this clone. Mouse gene names apply. The missing CDR3 end, 4 residues past where the read stops, is filled in from the germline J gene. The chain carries TRBV13-3 and TRBJ2-3; the D is unclear. CDR3 size: 13 residues. The germline V gene has CDR1 NNHDY and CDR2 SYVADS. V dropped 2 bases and J dropped 2 bases, with 6 bases sitting between them. The CDR3 bases that were read are TGTGCCAGCAGTGAGACACTTGCAGAA. Protein: CASSETLAE. The CDR3 as a whole reads CASSETLAETLYF.

This clone was picked up many times. At residue 12, TCRdb's protein disagrees with the DNA translation; the protein shown here derives from the DNA. Gene names refer to mouse genes. The CDR3 end is not reached by the read, which stops 3 residues before it; the germline J gene fills it in. The chain has TRBV1 and TRBJ1-6; possible D gene TRBD1, 6 bases. TRBJ1-6 is an ORF for which the function is uncertain. The CDR3 runs to 15 residues. With 3 bases removed from V and 4 bases from J, the gap between germline ends came to 10 bases. CDR1 and CDR2 (germline): NSQYPW, LRSPGD (reference sequence). Here the CDR3 reads CTCSAKGEYNSPLYF. The sequenced part of the CDR3 DNA is TGCACCTGCAGTGCGAAGGGGGAGTATAATTCGCCC.

This clone has just a few counts. Genes and germline come from the mouse. The CDR3 goes on 4 residues after the read ends, and that part is filled in from the germline J gene. The rearrangement uses TRBV17 and TRBJ2-1; possibly TRBD1 for D (6 bases). The germline CDR1 and CDR2 sequences are MNHDT and YYDKIL. The CDR3 runs 14 residues. The V gene lost 1 base and the J gene lost 5 bases, with 9 bases spanning the gap. The sequenced CDR3 bases are TGTGCTAGCAGTAGAGTGTCAGGGGATGCT. Encoded protein: CASSRVSGDA. The full CDR3 is CASSRVSGDAEQFF.

Turning to this clone: Gene names and germline refer to mouse. The read falls 4 residues short of the CDR3 end, and the missing part is taken from the germline J gene. The gene calls are TRBV12-2 and TRBJ1-2, with a tentative D call TRBD1 (6 bases). The germline V gene has CDR1 SGHLS and CDR2 HYDKME. The CDR3 spans 14 residues. V was pared by 2 bases and J by 1 base, with 10 bases between. The DNA read from the CDR3 is TGTGCCAGCTCTCCCGGGACAAAAAACTCC. Translated, it gives CASSPGTKNS. Given in full, the CDR3 is CASSPGTKNSDYTF.

Points on this clone: The translated DNA and TCRdb's protein are not identical at residue 11; the protein here was translated from the DNA. Gene names follow the mouse nomenclature. The CDR3 is cut off 3 residues early in the read; its end comes from the germline J gene. The chain joins TRBV13-3 to TRBJ1-3, with 9 bases that match TRBD1. This CDR3 has 14 residues. V lost 7 bases to trimming and J lost 0 bases; unmatched junction nucleotides: 2. CDR1 and CDR2 (germline): NNHDY, SYVADS. The CDR3 spells CASGTGPSGNTLYF. The DNA read from the CDR3 is TGTGCCAGCGGGACAGGGCCTTCTGGAAATACG. Based on the CDR3 plus reference TRBV13-3 and TRBJ1-3, the full variable domain is EAAVTQSPRSKVAVTGGKVTLSCHQTNNHDYMYWYRQDTGHGLRLIHYSYVADSTEKGDIPDGYKASRPSQENFSLILELASLSQTAVYFCASGTGPSGNTLYFGEGSRLIVV.

This clone was seen only a few times. Genes and germline are mouse. From the germline J gene comes the end of the CDR3, since the read stops 4 residues before it. The V call is TRBV19, the J call TRBJ2-3, with 10 nucleotides matching TRBD1. Per germline, CDR1 FNHDT and CDR2 SITEND (reference sequence). CDR3 length: 16 residues. Trimming cost V 5 bases and J 3 bases; bases outside gene matches: 9. The CDR3 reads CASSPPGQGRAETLYF. The CDR3 DNA, read in part, is TGTGCCAGCAGCCCGCCGGGACAGGGGAGGGCAGAA.

This clone was counted between two and nine times. Gene names denote mouse genes. The CDR3 extends 4 residues past the end of the read, so its final part is completed from the germline J gene. The V gene is TRBV13-3, the J gene TRBJ1-4, with D possibly being TRBD1 (6 bases). Germline assignment: CDR1 NNHDY and CDR2 SYVADS. V was trimmed by 2 bases and J by 0 bases, leaving 11 bases between them. The CDR3 totals 16 residues. CDR3 loop: CASSEEQGLSNERLFF. The sequenced CDR3 bases are TGTGCCAGCAGTGAAGAGCAGGGGCTTTCCAACGAA. The full variable domain, rest sourced from reference TRBV13-3 and TRBJ1-4, is EAAVTQSPRSKVAVTGGKVTLSCHQTNNHDYMYWYRQDTGHGLRLIHYSYVADSTEKGDIPDGYKASRPSQENFSLILELASLSQTAVYFCASSEEQGLSNERLFFGHGTKLSVL.

This clone came up a few times. Each gene name is a mouse one. The read terminates 4 residues before the CDR3 end, so the remaining end is supplied by the germline J gene. The chain joins TRBV13-1 to TRBJ1-2, with 9 bases identical to TRBD1. Trimming at V came to 0 bases and at J to 2 bases, leaving 5 bases not matched to a gene. This CDR3 is 16 amino acids long. The germline CDR1 and CDR2 sequences are NSHNY and SYGAGN. The CDR3 DNA, read in part, is TGTGCCAGCAGTGATGCATGGGGACAGGGCAACTCC. Protein sequence: CASSDAWGQGNS. The CDR3 in its entirety is CASSDAWGQGNSDYTF.

With respect to this clone: These gene names are mouse names. The read falls 4 residues short of the CDR3 end, and the missing part is taken from the germline J gene. J is TRBJ1-2 and V is TRBV19, with 8 bases identical to TRBD1. V shed 5 bases, J shed 4 bases, and the junction held 4 bases outside the gene matches. CDR3 size: 13 residues. Germline CDR1 and CDR2: FNHDT and SITEND (reference sequence). CDR3 region: CASSPDRASDYTF. The sequenced part of the CDR3 DNA is TGTGCCAGCAGCCCGGACAGGGCCTCC.

This clone was counted between two and nine times. Each gene name is a mouse one. The CDR3 here is CASSESGWGTEVFF. CDR3 DNA (partial): TGTGCCAGCAGTGAAAGCGGGTGGGGCACA. The V gene is TRBV13-3, the J gene TRBJ1-1; D is ambiguous. The read terminates 4 residues ahead of where the CDR3 ends, so the germline J gene completes it. CDR3 length: 14 residues. Germline V CDR1 and CDR2: NNHDY, SYVADS. The V and J ends lost 2 bases and 4 bases respectively, with 12 bases between them.

This clone was seen a few times. Mouse names are used for the genes. The CDR3 is CTCGTEKISNERLFF. The covered CDR3 bases are TGCACCTGTGGGACAGAAAAAATTTCCAACGAA. The chain combines TRBV1 with TRBJ1-4; 7 bases agree with TRBD1. The observed sequence ends 4 residues before the CDR3 terminus, with the missing tail filled in from the germline J gene. V shed 9 bases, J shed 0 bases, and the junction held 7 bases outside the gene matches. Germline V gene lookup returns CDR1 NSQYPW and CDR2 LRSPGD (reference sequence). The CDR3 is made up of 15 amino acids.

This clone was seen more than once but under ten times. The genes and germline here are from mouse. Sequencing ends 4 residues short of the CDR3 end; the germline J gene provides the rest. The chain joins TRBV13-2 to TRBJ1-1; D may be TRBD1 (6 bases). The CDR3 has 14 amino acids. V gave up 2 bases and J gave up 1 base, with 9 bases separating them. The germline V gene has CDR1 NNHNN and CDR2 SYGAGS (reference sequence). CDR3 in amino acids: CASGDGRGNTEVFF. The covered CDR3 bases are TGTGCCAGCGGTGACGGCAGGGGGAACACA.

Worth noting for this clone: Any gene name here is a mouse gene name. The read finishes 4 residues shy of the CDR3 end, and the germline J gene is used to complete it. V gene TRBV13-3 combines with J gene TRBJ2-1; 12 nucleotides align to TRBD2. The germline V gene has CDR1 NNHDY and CDR2 SYVADS. After removal of 2 bases from V and 4 bases from J, the junction contained 4 bases not matched to a gene. CDR3 size: 16 residues. The CDR3 protein is CASSELGTGGYAEQFF. CDR3 bases read: TGTGCCAGCAGTGAGCTAGGGACTGGGGGGTATGCT.

This clone was counted between two and nine times. Any gene name here is a mouse gene name. The CDR3 extends 4 residues past the end of the read, so its final part is completed from the germline J gene. The J gene is TRBJ2-7, the V gene TRBV14; possibly TRBD1 for D (7 bases). The V end was cut by 2 bases, the J end by 0 bases, with 12 bases between. The CDR3 spans 15 residues. Germline loops: CDR1 SGHDT, CDR2 FRDEAV. The part of the CDR3 DNA that was read is TGTGCCAGCAGTTTGGAGGGGGCCTGCTCCTAT. Protein: CASSLEGACSY. The entire CDR3 sequence reads CASSLEGACSYEQYF. Full variable domain (rest looked up from reference TRBV14 and TRBJ2-7): EAGVTQSPRYAVLQEGQAVSFWCDPISGHDTLYWYQQPRDQGPQLLVYFRDEAVIDNSQLPSDRFSAVRPKGTNSTLKIQSAKQGDTATYLCASSLEGACSYEQYFGPGTRLTVL.

A remark on this clone: Here the gene names and germline are mouse. The read gets to within 4 residues of the CDR3 end, and the germline J gene fills in the rest. The rearrangement joins TRBV19 to TRBJ2-3; TRBD1 matches at 8 bases. The germline V gene has CDR1 FNHDT and CDR2 SITEND (reference sequence). Losses at the gene ends were 2 bases for V and 1 base for J; bases not matched to a gene: 6. CDR3 length: 16 amino acids. The part of the CDR3 DNA that was read is TGTGCCAGCAGTATCAGGGGGCGCGAGGGTGCAGAA. Its protein is CASSIRGREGAE. The CDR3 reads in full as CASSIRGREGAETLYF.

Concerning this clone itself: These gene names are mouse names. Read sequence stops 4 residues before the CDR3 end, and the germline J gene provides the missing end. The rearrangement links TRBV13-3 to TRBJ2-5; TRBD1 agrees at 11 bases. CDR3 length equals 15 residues. In germline, CDR1 is NNHDY, CDR2 SYVADS. The CDR3 sequence is CASSDWDRGKDTQYF. The sequenced part of the CDR3 DNA is TGTGCCAGCAGTGATTGGGACAGGGGGAAAGAC.

Note on this clone: The protein here is the DNA translation, as the TCRdb protein differs from it at residue 12. The genes and germline here are from mouse. The DNA ends 3 residues before the CDR3 does, and the rest of the CDR3 is filled in from the germline J gene. V is TRBV1 and J is TRBJ1-6, with 7 bases matching TRBD1. TRBJ1-6 carries the ORF label, with uncertain function. CDR1 is NSQYPW, CDR2 LRSPGD, per germline (reference sequence). V gave up 4 bases and J gave up 4 bases; unmatched junction bases: 4. CDR3 length equals 15 residues. CDR3 protein: CTCSDRQGYNSPLYF. The DNA read from the CDR3 is TGCACCTGCAGTGACCGACAGGGATATAATTCGCCC.

This clone showed up just a few times. Gene names and germline match the mouse. The read finishes 4 residues shy of the CDR3 end, and the germline J gene is used to complete it. The rearrangement uses TRBV1 and TRBJ1-1; 8 bases are a match to TRBD1. V shed 7 bases, J shed 3 bases, and the junction held 7 bases outside the gene matches. The CDR3 runs 14 residues. Germline loops: CDR1 NSQYPW, CDR2 LRSPGD (reference sequence). The covered CDR3 bases are TGCACCTGCATTGGCAGGGGGCGCGACACA. Protein sequence: CTCIGRGRDT. The full CDR3 is CTCIGRGRDTEVFF.

This clone was found a few times. The gene names here belong to mouse. Sequencing ends 4 residues short of the CDR3 end; the germline J gene provides the rest. This chain connects TRBV13-3 to TRBJ2-5, with D perhaps TRBD1 (6 bases). The germline CDR1 and CDR2 sequences are NNHDY and SYVADS. The CDR3 has 13 amino acids. CDR3 in amino acids: CASSEGGRDTQYF. CDR3 bases read: TGTGCCAGCAGTGAAGGGGGACGGGAC.

As for this clone: Genes and germline are mouse. The read ends 4 residues shy of where the CDR3 ends; the end is completed using the germline J gene. The V call is TRBV1, the J call TRBJ2-7; 12 bases align to TRBD2. Germline values: CDR1 NSQYPW, CDR2 LRSPGD (reference sequence). The CDR3 loop spans 17 amino acids. The CDR3 bases that were read are TGCACCTGCAGTGCAGATGGGGACTGGGGGGCCCGTTAT. It codes for CTCSADGDWGARY. The complete CDR3 reads CTCSADGDWGARYEQYF. Supplemented by reference TRBV1 and TRBJ2-7, the full variable domain reads VTLLEQNPRWRLVPRGQAVNLRCILKNSQYPWMSWYQQDLQKQLQWLFTLRSPGDKEVKSLPGADYLATRVTDTELRLQVANMSQGRTLYCTCSADGDWGARYEQYFGPGTRLTVL.

As regards this clone: Mouse gene names apply. The sequence runs out 4 residues before the end of the CDR3; the remainder is reconstructed from the germline J gene. J is TRBJ2-1 and V is TRBV13-3, with 9 bases aligning to TRBD1. This CDR3 has 16 residues. The germline V gene has CDR1 NNHDY and CDR2 SYVADS. The ends lost 1 base at V and 3 bases at J; junction bases unmatched: 5. The CDR3 here is CASSDRDREGYAEQFF. CDR3 bases read: TGTGCCAGCAGTGATCGGGACAGGGAGGGCTATGCT.

This clone appeared a few times. Gene names are the mouse ones. The read gets to within 4 residues of the CDR3 end, and the germline J gene fills in the rest. This chain uses TRBV17 with TRBJ2-7; 10 nucleotides line up with TRBD2. The CDR3 spans 16 residues. Germline CDR1 reads MNHDT; CDR2 reads YYDKIL. Germline trimming cut 0 bases from V and 1 base from J; bases unmatched to any gene: 3. The CDR3 is CASSRDTGGESYEQYF. The CDR3 bases that were read are TGTGCTAGCAGTAGAGATACTGGGGGGGAATCCTAT.

As to this clone: These gene names are mouse names. Read sequence stops 4 residues before the CDR3 end, and the germline J gene provides the missing end. V and J are TRBV29 and TRBJ2-1; perhaps TRBD1 as D (6 bases). Trimming removed 4 bases from V and 0 bases from J, with 10 bases in between. The CDR3 length is 15 residues. Germline V gives CDR1 MSHET, CDR2 SYDVDS. CDR3 region: CASSSGTFNYAEQFF. The DNA read from the CDR3 is TGTGCTAGCAGTTCTGGGACATTTAACTATGCT.

This clone was seen a handful of times. Mouse gene names and germline throughout. The CDR3 end falls 4 residues outside the read, so it is completed with the germline J gene. The chain has TRBV16 and TRBJ2-7; D gene unclear. Looked up from germline, CDR1 is SGHSA and CDR2 is FRNQAP. Trimming shortened V by 3 bases and J by 0 bases, and 6 bases separated the two germline ends. CDR3 size: 13 residues. The CDR3 reads CASSFSSSYEQYF. The sequenced CDR3 bases are TGTGCAAGCAGCTTTTCCAGCTCCTAT.

This clone was seen a few times. Gene names and germline match the mouse. The CDR3 is cut off 4 residues early in the read; its end comes from the germline J gene. The V and J genes are TRBV13-3 and TRBJ2-5; TRBD2 matches 8 bases. In germline, CDR1 is NNHDY, CDR2 SYVADS. The length of the CDR3 is 16 residues. The DNA read from the CDR3 is TGTGCCAGCAGTGATTTGGGGGGGGCCCACAAAGAC. Amino acid sequence: CASSDLGGAHKD. The whole CDR3 region reads CASSDLGGAHKDTQYF.

As regards this clone: The gene symbols are mouse symbols. The CDR3 bases that were read are TGTGCCAGCAGCCAGGGGGTTAACACA. Translating it yields CASSQGVNT. The full-length CDR3 reads as CASSQGVNTEVFF. The gene calls are TRBV5 and TRBJ1-1, with D possibly matching TRBD1 (5 bases). The read gets to within 4 residues of the CDR3 end, and the germline J gene fills in the rest. Germline loops: CDR1 LGHNA, CDR2 YNLKQL (reference sequence). Trimming took 3 bases from V and 2 from J, leaving 7 bases between them. The CDR3 loop spans 13 amino acids.

This clone occurred a few times. Gene names and germline match the mouse. The CDR3 end falls 4 residues outside the read, so it is completed with the germline J gene. The rearrangement links TRBV31 to TRBJ2-3; D may be TRBD1 (6 bases). The V and J ends lost 0 bases and 0 bases respectively, with 13 bases between them. This CDR3 comprises 16 residues. In germline, CDR1 is GKSSPN, CDR2 SITVG. The part of the CDR3 DNA that was read is TGTGCCTGGAGTCTAGACGGGACAAGTAGTGCAGAA. This sequence encodes CAWSLDGTSSAE. The CDR3 in full is CAWSLDGTSSAETLYF.